This TCR beta chain was recorded in a study of T cells in localized non-small cell lung cancer. Study-level findings and limits: Adjacent lung tissue had a median roughly 52 of the top 100 clones found in the tumor. As only one tumor region underwent sequencing, heterogeneity remains possible. Uninvolved adjacent lung had more T cell clonality than any other tissue, topping tumor.

Investigators took adjacent lung free of atypia at least 2 cm from the tumor margin. The CDR3 spans 12 residues. V was pared by 7 bases and J by 12 bases, with 19 bases between. The germline V gene has CDR1 SQVTM and CDR2 ANQGSEA. The repertoire was sequenced with immunoSEQ multiplex PCR; TCRdb's copy has only in-frame clones and lacks some. The sample shows 1,500 or so clones, about a fifth of them seen only once. In the case of this clone: Its target is not known.

The sequencing here drew on normal lung tissue next to the tumor, taken before any cancer treatment. The TCR was taken from a woman aged 40-70 years with stage I lung adenocarcinoma. This chain connects TRBV29-1 to TRBJ2-1, with TRBD1 as a possible D gene (6 bases). CDR3 residues: CSASLRGTPQFF. The DNA for the CDR3 is TGCAGCGCCTCACTAAGGGGGACGCCGCAGTTCTTC.